Shown below are 27 T cell receptor beta chains from a single sample sequenced in a study of blood T cell repertoires in COVID-19. Some clones are missing from TCRdb's copy, which holds only in-frame ones; the method was immunoSEQ multiplex PCR. The sample holds roughly 220,000 clones; 85% to 90% are singletons and the top ten take roughly 3%. The specimen was peripheral blood. All receptors derive from a man between 60 and 75 years old with acute or convalescent COVID-19.

As DNA, the CDR3 is TGTGCCAGCAGTCCCACTAGCGGGGGGGGAGTGGTGGCGCAGTATTTT. Translating it yields CASSPTSGGGVVAQYF. The rearrangement uses TRBV25-1 and TRBJ2-3; 13 nucleotides match TRBD2. Trimming removed 5 bases from V and 10 bases from J; junction bases left unmatched: 12. The CDR3 totals 16 residues. CDR1 is MGHDK and CDR2 is SYGVNS in the germline V gene.

This clone was found once. The chain is built from TRBV30 and TRBJ2-3; TRBD2 agrees at 16 bases. CDR3 length: 16 amino acids. With 3 bases clipped from V and 6 bases from J, the junction kept 6 bases outside the gene matches. Germline loops: CDR1 GTSNPN, CDR2 SVGIG (reference sequence). The CDR3 bases are TGTGCCTGGAGCGTGGGACTAGCGGGGGGGCCGGATACGCAGTATTTT. Translation: CAWSVGLAGGPDTQYF.

The count of this clone is one. The V and J genes are TRBV11-1 and TRBJ2-1; the D is unclear. The CDR3 contains 16 residues. V was cut by 1 base and J by 6 bases, with 16 bases left in between. From germline, CDR1 is SGHAT and CDR2 FQDESV (reference sequence). CDR3: CASSLGQRSTGNEQFF. In DNA, the CDR3 is TGTGCCAGCAGCTTAGGGCAGAGGTCAACTGGCAATGAGCAGTTCTTC.

The rearrangement uses TRBV5-4 and TRBJ2-5; D ambiguous. Germline V gene data show CDR1 as SGHNT and CDR2 as YYREEE (reference sequence). The CDR3 consists of 13 residues. The germline V and J ends were trimmed by 1 base and 3 bases, with 7 bases remaining between them. The CDR3 nucleotides are TGTGCCAGCAGCTTGTTCAGGAAAGAGACCCAGTACTTC. It is translated as CASSLFRKETQYF.

V and J are TRBV6-2 or TRBV6-3 and TRBJ2-2; 15 bases agree with TRBD2. Germline V gives CDR1 MNHEY, CDR2 SVGEGT. This CDR3 is 19 amino acids long. Unmatched junction bases numbered 9, after V lost 4 bases and J lost 3 bases. CDR3 DNA sequence: TGTGCCAGCAGTTTCGCCGGGACTAGCGGGGGGAGATACACCGGGGAGCTGTTTTTT. Translating gives CASSFAGTSGGRYTGELFF.

V is TRBV6-1 and J is TRBJ2-6; maybe TRBD2 (7 bases). Germline V gene data show CDR1 as MNHNS and CDR2 as SASEGT. V lost 2 bases and J lost 0, with 17 bases in between. This CDR3 contains 19 residues. CDR3 loop: CASSEWGGQLSSGANVLTF. CDR3 DNA sequence: TGTGCCAGCAGTGAATGGGGGGGGCAGTTGAGCTCTGGGGCCAACGTCCTGACTTTC.

The chain employs TRBV4-1 and TRBJ2-7; D remains unclear. The CDR3 totals 15 residues. The germline V gene encodes CDR1 MGHRA and CDR2 YSYEKL. The V end lost 1 base, the J end lost 0 bases, and 10 bases lay between the germline ends. Here the CDR3 DNA reads TGCGCCAGCAGCCAAGTTCTTTTGAGCTCCTACGAGCAGTACTTC. This translates into CASSQVLLSSYEQYF.

The sample holds one count of this clone. The chain joins TRBV5-1 to TRBJ1-4, with 9 bases identical to TRBD1. With 4 bases clipped from V and 8 bases from J, the junction kept 6 bases outside the gene matches. This CDR3 has 14 amino acids. The germline V gene encodes CDR1 SGHRS and CDR2 YFSETQ. The CDR3 reads CASSLQGAREKLFF. For the CDR3, the DNA is TGCGCCAGCAGCCTACAGGGGGCGAGGGAAAAACTGTTTTTT.

The J gene is TRBJ1-5, the V gene TRBV28; D call uncertain. The CDR3 has 15 residues. Trimming shortened V by 2 bases and J by 2 bases, and 10 bases separated the two germline ends. Per germline, CDR1 MDHEN and CDR2 SYDVKM. The CDR3, as DNA: TGTGCCAGCAGTTTAGGAGGGTCGCGCAATCAGCCCCAGCATTTT. It encodes CASSLGGSRNQPQHF.

The V call is TRBV15, the J call TRBJ2-5; 9 nucleotides line up with TRBD2. The CDR3 covers 17 residues. CDR1 is LNHNV and CDR2 is YYDKDF in the germline V gene (reference sequence). After removal of 0 bases from V and 0 bases from J, the junction contained 5 bases not matched to a gene. This chain's CDR3 is CATSRDLQRGDQETQYF. CDR3 coding DNA: TGTGCCACCAGCAGAGATCTACAGCGGGGGGACCAAGAGACCCAGTACTTC.

The chain uses TRBV7-2 and TRBJ2-7; weak D call: TRBD2 (5 bases). Trimming pared 5 bases from V and 2 bases from J, leaving 22 bases between. The CDR3 has 17 residues. Looked up from germline, CDR1 is SGHTA and CDR2 is FQGNSA. The CDR3 is CASSQMGAQVNTYEQYF. CDR3 DNA sequence: TGTGCCAGCAGCCAAATGGGAGCCCAGGTAAACACCTACGAGCAGTACTTC.

This clone was recorded only once. V and J are TRBV19 and TRBJ1-4; 11 bases are shared with TRBD1. Germline trimming cut 6 bases from V and 2 bases from J; bases unmatched to any gene: 8. Per the germline V gene, CDR1 is LNHDA and CDR2 is SQIVND (reference sequence). The CDR3 covers 17 residues. DNA of the CDR3: TGTGCCAGTAGGGCCTCCCGGGACAGGGGGACTAATGAAAAACTGTTTTTT. This sequence encodes CASRASRDRGTNEKLFF.

This chain uses TRBV6-1 with TRBJ1-2, with 10 bases aligning to TRBD1. Trimming took 4 bases from V and 8 from J; bases not matched to a gene: 13. Per the germline V gene, CDR1 is MNHNS and CDR2 is SASEGT. The length of the CDR3 is 16 residues. The CDR3 DNA sequence: TGTGCCAGCAGTGGCCCCTTGGGACAGGGGATGATAGGCTACACCTTC. Protein product: CASSGPLGQGMIGYTF.

The chain has TRBV10-3 and TRBJ1-3; perhaps TRBD1 as D (5 bases). CDR3 length: 15 residues. Germline-derived CDR1 and CDR2 are ENHRY and SYGVKD. Trimming left V 8 bases short and J 0 bases short, with 14 bases between. CDR3 region: CAIARQSSSGNTIYF. The DNA of the CDR3 is TGTGCCATCGCAAGACAGTCTAGCTCTGGAAACACCATATATTTT.

The chain couples TRBV3-1 (or the pseudogene TRBV3-2) to TRBJ2-3; tentatively, D is TRBD1 (6 bases). Per the germline V gene, CDR1 is LGHDT and CDR2 is YNNKEL (reference sequence). V dropped 4 bases and J dropped 11 bases, with 16 bases sitting between them. This CDR3 contains 13 residues. CDR3 in DNA: TGTGCCAGCAGCCCCCGGGGTCGAGGGGGGCAGTATTTT. This translates into CASSPRGRGGQYF.

The V gene is TRBV5-6, the J gene TRBJ2-7; weak D call: TRBD1 (6 bases). Trimming took off 3 bases at V and 9 bases at J, with 22 bases between the two ends. Germline CDR1 reads SGHDT; CDR2 reads YYEEEE. This CDR3 comprises 15 residues. The CDR3, as DNA: TGTGCCAGCAGCTGGGGGACAAGAGCTGGGTCCCTGCAGTACTTC. This translates into CASSWGTRAGSLQYF.

Concerning this clone itself: A read error may account for a junction end that differs from germline. The genes are TRBV6-5 and TRBJ2-4, with 9 bases that match TRBD2. Germline CDR1 is MNHEY and CDR2 is SVGAGI. The CDR3 is 14 amino acids. CDR3 DNA: TGTGCCAGCAGTCAGTCTGGGACTAGCTTACCAATGGCCTTC. Encoded protein: CASSQSGTSLPMAF.

The rearrangement joins TRBV28 to TRBJ2-4; D may be TRBD2 (6 bases). The CDR3 length is 14 residues. Germline values: CDR1 MDHEN, CDR2 SYDVKM. V was cut by 4 bases and J by 5 bases, with 12 bases left in between. The CDR3 DNA follows: TGTGCCAGCAGTTCTGAAGGGAGGCAAAACATTCAGTACTTC. Its translation: CASSSEGRQNIQYF.

CDR3 bases: TGTGCCAGCAGTTTATCGGGGGGGCGTTCTAACTATGGCTACACCTTC. It codes for CASSLSGGRSNYGYTF. This rearrangement joins TRBV27 to TRBJ1-2, with D perhaps matching TRBD1 (6 bases). With 0 bases removed from V and 0 bases from J, the gap between germline ends came to 11 bases. The V gene's germline CDR1 is MNHEY and CDR2 SMNVEV (reference sequence). This CDR3 region has 16 residues.

The chain combines TRBV5-1 with TRBJ2-1; 14 nucleotides match TRBD2. Germline V lookup: CDR1 SGHRS, CDR2 YFSETQ. V lost 3 bases to trimming and J lost 4 bases; unmatched junction nucleotides: 3. CDR3 length: 16 residues. CDR3 loop: CASSSGLAGVYNEQFF. The CDR3 DNA reads as TGCGCCAGCAGCTCGGGACTAGCGGGGGTATACAATGAGCAGTTCTTC.

This clone showed up just a few times. This chain joins TRBV24-1 and TRBJ1-2; possible D gene TRBD1, 5 bases. CDR3 size: 13 residues. V lost 3 bases and J lost 4, with 8 bases in between. Per germline, CDR1 KGHDR and CDR2 SFDVKD. CDR3 nucleotide sequence: TGTGCCACCAGTGATACAGGCTTCTATGGCTACACCTTC. Encoded protein: CATSDTGFYGYTF.

The chain joins TRBV10-2 to TRBJ1-5, with D hard to call. This CDR3 has 13 amino acids. Trimming stripped 5 bases from V and 3 bases from J, with 8 bases between. CDR1 is WSHSY, CDR2 SAAADI, per germline. CDR3 amino acids: CASSLQDNQPQHF. The CDR3 nucleotides read TGCGCCAGCAGTCTTCAGGACAATCAGCCCCAGCATTTT.

This clone was observed once. The rearrangement joins TRBV6-5 to TRBJ2-7; 8 bases map to TRBD2. The V and J ends lost 2 bases and 5 bases, in that order; junction bases with no gene match: 5. The CDR3 extends over 14 amino acids. From germline, CDR1 is MNHEY and CDR2 SVGAGI. CDR3 region: CASSYTRTSHEQYF. The CDR3 nucleotides read TGTGCCAGCAGTTACACTCGGACTAGCCACGAGCAGTACTTC.

J is TRBJ1-5 and V is TRBV7-2; no definite D call. CDR3 length: 13 amino acids. Between the trimmed V and J ends, which lost 5 bases and 5 bases, there was a span of 10 bases. Germline V lookup: CDR1 SGHTA, CDR2 FQGNSA. CDR3 nucleotide sequence: TGTGCCAGCAGCGAGAGGGCGTATCAGCCCCAGCATTTT. Translating it yields CASSERAYQPQHF.

A few counts support this clone. The chain has TRBV18 and TRBJ1-1; D is uncertain. This CDR3 has 14 amino acids. Germline CDR1 is KGHSH and CDR2 is LQKENI. V was shortened by 3 bases and J by 1 base, with 9 bases between the two germline ends. This CDR3 reads CASSPERGNTEAFF. The CDR3 nucleotides read TGTGCCAGCTCACCGGAGAGAGGGAACACTGAAGCTTTCTTT.

This clone was detected only a few times. The genes are TRBV7-9 and TRBJ1-6, with TRBD1 matching over 7 bases. This CDR3 has 15 residues. Losses at the gene ends were 3 bases for V and 5 bases for J; bases not matched to a gene: 4. From germline, CDR1 is SEHNR and CDR2 FQNEAQ (reference sequence). CDR3 sequence reads: CASSFRQGNNSPLHF. The CDR3 DNA follows: TGTGCCAGCAGCTTTAGACAGGGAAATAATTCACCCCTCCACTTT.

The CDR3, as DNA: TGTGCCAGCAGCTCCCCGGAAAGGGGGCCACTTAGCAATCAGCCCCAGCATTTT. This translates into CASSSPERGPLSNQPQHF. This chain links TRBV28 with TRBJ1-5; 7 bases match TRBD1. Unmatched junction bases numbered 14, after V lost 6 bases and J lost 0 bases. Germline CDR1 MDHEN, CDR2 SYDVKM. CDR3 length equals 18 residues. Full variable domain (missing parts from reference TRBV28 and TRBJ1-5): DVKVTQSSRYLVKRTGEKVFLECVQDMDHENMFWYRQDPGLGLRLIYFSYDVKMKEKGDIPEGYSVSREKKERFSLILESASTNQTSMYLCASSSPERGPLSNQPQHFGDGTRLSIL.